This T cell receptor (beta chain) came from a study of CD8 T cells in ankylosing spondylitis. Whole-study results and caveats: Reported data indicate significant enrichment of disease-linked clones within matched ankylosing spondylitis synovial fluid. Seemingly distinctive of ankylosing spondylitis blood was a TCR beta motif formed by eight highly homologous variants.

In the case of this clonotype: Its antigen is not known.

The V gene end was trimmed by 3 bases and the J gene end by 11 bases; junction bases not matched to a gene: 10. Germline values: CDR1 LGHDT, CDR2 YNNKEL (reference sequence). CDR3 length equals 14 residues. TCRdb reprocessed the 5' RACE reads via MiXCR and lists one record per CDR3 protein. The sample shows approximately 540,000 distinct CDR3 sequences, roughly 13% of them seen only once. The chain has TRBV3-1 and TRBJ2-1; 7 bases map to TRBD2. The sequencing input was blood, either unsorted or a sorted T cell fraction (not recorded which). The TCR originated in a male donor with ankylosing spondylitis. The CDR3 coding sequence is TGTGCCAGCAGCCAGCCTGGGGCGGGAGCCCAGCAGTTCTTC. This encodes CASSQPGAGAQQFF.